The clone carrying this TCR beta chain was detected a few times. No antigen is known for it. The data were obtained in a study of identical twins. Study-level results: Compared with models, monozygotic twins showed more out-of-frame TCR alpha sharing.

The trim removed 6 bases at V and 8 bases at J, leaving 9 bases unmatched. This CDR3 spans 13 amino acids. Every one of the donors was a healthy Caucasian. TCRdb used MiXCR to reprocess the 5' RACE reads, holding one entry per CDR3 protein. The data contain around 500,000 distinct CDR3 sequences, around 14% of them seen just once; the ten biggest clones take up about 0.53%. These same data were also listed under a study on yellow fever vaccine responses in identical twins.

Sample: CD4+ T cells sorted from blood. The gene calls are TRBV12-3 or TRBV12-4 and TRBJ2-5, with 7 bases identical to TRBD2. This TCR was sampled from a woman aged 18-35 years in good health. In nucleotides, the CDR3 is TGTGCCAGCAGCCCAGCGGGGTATGGAACCCAGTACTTC. It encodes CASSPAGYGTQYF.